One sample yielded the 18 T cell receptor beta chains listed below, sequenced in a study of cytomegalovirus exposure and HLA in healthy donors. PCR was performed using 60 Vbeta and 13 Jbeta primers. Measured with immunoSEQ multiplex PCR; TCRdb has only the in-frame clones, and not every one. Among fewer than 150,000 clones listed, roughly three quarters were seen once. Material: PBMCs. The receptors stem from a man aged 18 to 30 in good health and CMV-seronegative.

The V gene is TRBV7-9, the J gene TRBJ1-4; tentatively, D is TRBD1 (5 bases). The CDR3 spans 16 residues. Germline assignment: CDR1 SEHNR and CDR2 FQNEAQ (reference sequence). The V end lost 0 bases, the J end lost 7 bases, and 15 bases lay between the germline ends. CDR3 DNA sequence: TGTGCCAGCAGCTTAGCGCCATCAGGGTTTGGTGAAAAACTGTTTTTT. Protein product: CASSLAPSGFGEKLFF. Looking up the rest from reference TRBV7-9 and TRBJ1-4 gives the full variable domain: DTGVSQNPRHKITKRGQNVTFRCDPISEHNRLYWYRQTLGQGPEFLTYFQNEAQLEKSRLLSDRFSAERPKGSFSTLEIQRTEQGDSAMYLCASSLAPSGFGEKLFFGSGTQLSVL.

V gene TRBV10-3 combines with J gene TRBJ1-3; 10 bases are a match to TRBD1. The CDR3 runs 16 residues. Germline-derived CDR1 and CDR2 are ENHRY and SYGVKD. V lost 6 bases to trimming and J lost 3 bases; unmatched junction nucleotides: 8. As DNA, the CDR3 is TGTGCCATCAGCGTCCCGGGACAGGGGAATGGAAACACCATATATTTT. This sequence encodes CAISVPGQGNGNTIYF.

This clone came up a few times. This rearrangement joins TRBV5-1 to TRBJ1-1; TRBD1 might be the D (6 bases). Germline V gene lookup returns CDR1 SGHRS and CDR2 YFSETQ. Trimming took 2 bases from V and 5 from J, leaving 10 bases between them. The CDR3 length is 13 residues. This CDR3 reads CASSLQGRTEAFF. The CDR3 DNA follows: TGCGCCAGCAGCTTACAGGGTAGGACTGAAGCTTTCTTT. Full variable domain (remainder filled in from reference TRBV5-1 and TRBJ1-1): KAGVTQTPRYLIKTRGQQVTLSCSPISGHRSVSWYQQTPGQGLQFLFEYFSETQRNKGNFPGRFSGRQFSNSRSEMNVSTLELGDSALYLCASSLQGRTEAFFGQGTRLTVV.

V and J are TRBV14 and TRBJ1-1, with a weak D call TRBD1 (5 bases). The ends were cut back, 4 bases at V and 4 bases at J, with 10 bases in the middle. Germline assignment: CDR1 SGHDN and CDR2 FVKESK. This CDR3 contains 13 residues. The CDR3 region is CASSLGTFTEAFF. The CDR3 nucleotides read TGTGCCAGCAGCCTCGGGACTTTCACTGAAGCTTTCTTT.

The genes are TRBV28 and TRBJ1-2; 11 positions agree with TRBD1. V gave up 7 bases and J gave up 5 bases; unmatched junction bases: 9. The germline V gene encodes CDR1 MDHEN and CDR2 SYDVKM. This CDR3 region has 15 residues. DNA for the CDR3: TGTGCCAGCACAAAGGGGGACAGGGGGATATATGGCTACACCTTC. This gives the protein CASTKGDRGIYGYTF.

V usage is TRBV5-1 and J usage is TRBJ2-3; 8 nucleotides align to TRBD1. V lost 4 bases to trimming and J lost 3 bases; unmatched junction nucleotides: 4. Germline loops: CDR1 SGHRS, CDR2 YFSETQ. The CDR3 extends over 14 amino acids. The CDR3 reads CASSVDRETDTQYF. The CDR3 coding sequence is TGCGCCAGCAGCGTGGACAGGGAGACAGATACGCAGTATTTT.

V gene TRBV18 combines with J gene TRBJ2-5; maybe TRBD2 (5 bases). Gene TRBJ2-7 matches the end of the DNA better, so the J call may be wrong. This CDR3 is built from 14 residues. CDR1 is KGHSH and CDR2 is LQKENI in the germline V gene. CDR3 sequence: CASSPPGDYYEQYF. CDR3 bases: TGTGCCAGCTCACCACCGGGAGATTACTACGAGCAGTACTTC.

Comment on this clone: One junction end does not reproduce the germline sequence, and a read error may be involved. This same CDR3 is encoded by further DNA sequences in the sample. The J gene is TRBJ1-6, the V gene TRBV19; D remains unclear. Germline lookup yields CDR1 LNHDA and CDR2 SQIVND (reference sequence). The CDR3 loop spans 14 amino acids. The CDR3 loop reads CASSIPGTNSPLHF. CDR3 nucleotides: TGTGCCAGTAGTATCCCAGGTACAAATTCCCCCCTCCACTTT.

The chain couples TRBV6-4 to TRBJ2-3; 7 nucleotides align to TRBD2. V dropped 2 bases and J dropped 4; count of bases not matched to a gene: 3. In germline, CDR1 is MRHNA, CDR2 SNTAGT. The CDR3 totals 14 residues. This CDR3 is CASSDAGEADTQYF. The CDR3 DNA is TGTGCCAGCAGTGACGCGGGGGAGGCAGATACGCAGTATTTT.

This chain links TRBV4-1 with TRBJ2-1; TRBD2 aligns across 15 bases. Germline V gene sequence: CDR1 MGHRA, CDR2 YSYEKL. CDR3 size: 19 residues. J was trimmed by 3 bases and V by 0 bases; bases with no gene match: 6. The CDR3 loop is CASSQEGTSGRSGYNEQFF. In DNA, the CDR3 is TGCGCCAGCAGCCAAGAAGGGACTAGCGGGAGGTCGGGCTACAATGAGCAGTTCTTC.

On this clone: Other DNA sequences in this specimen translate into the identical CDR3. The chain uses TRBV29-1 and TRBJ2-6; D gene uncertain. V dropped 6 bases and J dropped 0 bases, with 6 bases sitting between them. Germline lookup yields CDR1 SQVTM and CDR2 ANQGSEA. The CDR3 is made up of 13 amino acids. The CDR3 nucleotides are TGCAGCGTCGCCAGCTCTGGGGCCAACGTCCTGACTTTC. As protein: CSVASSGANVLTF.

This chain joins TRBV19 and TRBJ2-1; 8 positions agree with TRBD1. The CDR3 runs 17 residues. CDR1 LNHDA and CDR2 SQIVND come from the germline V gene (reference sequence). J gave up 5 bases and V 7 bases, and 16 bases lay outside the gene matches. CDR3 in DNA: TGTGCCAGTACTTTACGTTTTGACAGGGGCGCCCACAATGAGCAGTTCTTC. This codes for CASTLRFDRGAHNEQFF.

This clone appeared once. This rearrangement joins TRBV30 to TRBJ2-7; unclear D gene. Trimming removed 3 bases from V and 2 bases from J, with 20 bases in between. Germline loops: CDR1 GTSNPN, CDR2 SVGIG (reference sequence). The CDR3 consists of 16 residues. CDR3 bases: TGTGCCTGGAGCGTGGGTCAGGTTCGGCAAACCTACGAGCAGTACTTC. Translation gives CAWSVGQVRQTYEQYF.

This clone appeared a few times. The J gene is TRBJ1-3, the V gene TRBV9; D might be TRBD1 (5 bases). Looked up from germline, CDR1 is SGDLS and CDR2 is YYNGEE. Between the trimmed V and J ends, which lost 3 bases and 0 bases, there was a span of 16 bases. The CDR3 consists of 17 residues. CDR3 in DNA: TGTGCCAGCAGCGCGGACCTAGGGGAATTCTCTGGAAACACCATATATTTT. Translated, it gives CASSADLGEFSGNTIYF.

In nucleotides, the CDR3 is TGCGCCAGCTCGGGACAGGTGTCCTACGAGCAGTACTTC. This gives the protein CASSGQVSYEQYF. The chain employs TRBV5-1 and TRBJ2-7; 8 nucleotides match TRBD1. V was pared by 7 bases and J by 1 base, with 4 bases of the junction left unmatched. Per germline, CDR1 SGHRS and CDR2 YFSETQ. CDR3 length: 13 residues.

The rearrangement uses TRBV19 and TRBJ1-4; 8 nucleotides match TRBD1. The germline CDR1 and CDR2 sequences are LNHDA and SQIVND (reference sequence). The V gene end was trimmed by 6 bases and the J gene end by 6 bases; junction bases not matched to a gene: 12. This CDR3 is built from 16 residues. In DNA form, the CDR3 reads TGTGCCAGTAGGAGTCTACAGGGGGTCGGCTATGAAAAACTGTTTTTT. Protein: CASRSLQGVGYEKLFF.

The V call is TRBV29-1, the J call TRBJ2-7; D is unresolved. Germline loops: CDR1 SQVTM, CDR2 ANQGSEA. The CDR3 covers 12 residues. V was trimmed by 6 bases and J by 2 bases, leaving 11 bases between them. This CDR3 reads CSVELTPYEQYF. Written as DNA, the CDR3 is TGCAGCGTAGAGCTAACCCCCTACGAGCAGTACTTC.

The V gene is TRBV7-2, the J gene TRBJ1-4, with 7 positions matching TRBD1. The germline V gene encodes CDR1 SGHTA and CDR2 FQGNSA. V trimming: 1 base; J trimming: 7 bases; junction bases outside the gene matches: 3. The length of the CDR3 is 14 residues. The chain's CDR3 is CASSLEGGGEKLFF. Here the CDR3 DNA reads TGTGCCAGCAGCTTAGAAGGGGGCGGTGAAAAACTGTTTTTT.